One and the same sample provided the 17 T cell receptor beta chains below, sequenced in a study of blood T cell repertoires in COVID-19. Using immunoSEQ multiplex PCR, the repertoire was profiled, and TCRdb retains in-frame clones only, with some absent. The top ten clones hold 7% to 10% of a sample with around 150,000 clones, 85% of them seen once. Sequencing used peripheral blood. These receptors were taken from a woman aged 55-70 years with COVID-19, enrolled during active disease.

On this clone itself: The identical CDR3 is also encoded by other nucleotide sequences in the sample. The CDR3 bases are TGTGCCAGCAGCCAAGACAGGGTCTACACTGAAGCTTTCTTT. Translating it yields CASSQDRVYTEAFF. The gene calls are TRBV3-1 (or the pseudogene TRBV3-2) and TRBJ1-1; possible D gene TRBD1, 5 bases. V gave up 0 bases and J gave up 3 bases, with 8 bases separating them. Germline CDR1 reads LGHDT; CDR2 reads YNNKEL (reference sequence). The CDR3 has 14 amino acids.

CDR3 region: CASSLGNSYNSPLHF. The CDR3 coding sequence is TGTGCCAGCAGCTTGGGCAACTCTTATAATTCACCCCTCCACTTT. The chain uses TRBV7-9 and TRBJ1-6, with D unresolved. This CDR3 has 15 amino acids. The V end was cut by 3 bases, the J end by 4 bases, with 10 bases between. The V gene's germline CDR1 is SEHNR and CDR2 FQNEAQ (reference sequence).

The V and J genes are TRBV7-9 and TRBJ2-3, with 11 bases fitting TRBD2. Unmatched junction bases numbered 8, after V lost 4 bases and J lost 5 bases. The CDR3 runs to 16 residues. Germline V gene lookup returns CDR1 SEHNR and CDR2 FQNEAQ (reference sequence). The CDR3 loop reads CASSSTSGKERDTQYF. CDR3 DNA: TGTGCCAGCAGCTCGACTAGCGGGAAGGAGAGAGATACGCAGTATTTT.

V and J are TRBV5-1 and TRBJ2-6; possible D gene TRBD1, 5 bases. This CDR3 has 16 residues. Trimming pared 1 base from V and 0 bases from J, leaving 8 bases between. Germline V gene data show CDR1 as SGHRS and CDR2 as YFSETQ. The CDR3 DNA is TGCGCCAGCAGCTTGCCTCAGGGCTCTGGGGCCAACGTCCTGACTTTC. It yields the protein CASSLPQGSGANVLTF.

This rearrangement joins TRBV19 to TRBJ1-1, with 7 positions matching TRBD1. The CDR3 contains 17 residues. Germline lookup yields CDR1 LNHDA and CDR2 SQIVND (reference sequence). V trimming: 5 bases; J trimming: 0 bases; junction bases outside the gene matches: 12. The chain's CDR3 is CASSSWTGGQLNTEAFF. In DNA, the CDR3 is TGTGCCAGTAGTTCCTGGACAGGAGGACAGCTGAACACTGAAGCTTTCTTT.

The chain employs TRBV7-9 and TRBJ2-1; no reliable D call. Germline CDR1 SEHNR, CDR2 FQNEAQ (reference sequence). The CDR3 is 11 amino acids. Trimming cost V 5 bases and J 9 bases, with 8 bases left between them. The CDR3 loop is CASSGVGEQFF. In DNA form, the CDR3 reads TGTGCCAGCAGCGGAGTGGGTGAGCAGTTCTTC. Complete variable domain (other parts from reference TRBV7-9 and TRBJ2-1): DTGVSQNPRHKITKRGQNVTFRCDPISEHNRLYWYRQTLGQGPEFLTYFQNEAQLEKSRLLSDRFSAERPKGSFSTLEIQRTEQGDSAMYLCASSGVGEQFFGPGTRLTVL.

The J gene is TRBJ1-2, the V gene TRBV5-5, with 12 nucleotides matching TRBD1. Trimming removed 0 bases from V and 0 bases from J; junction bases left unmatched: 3. Germline values: CDR1 SGHKS, CDR2 YYEKEE (reference sequence). The CDR3 has 17 amino acids. The DNA of the CDR3 is TGTGCCAGCAGCTTGGCGGGGACAGGGGGCCCTAACTATGGCTACACCTTC. This sequence encodes CASSLAGTGGPNYGYTF.

The chain has TRBV5-1 and TRBJ1-2; TRBD1 matches 7 bases. The V gene end was trimmed by 4 bases and the J gene end by 7 bases; junction bases not matched to a gene: 10. This CDR3 has 14 residues. From germline, CDR1 is SGHRS and CDR2 YFSETQ. The CDR3 loop is CASSQTDRAGGYTF. For the CDR3, the DNA is TGCGCCAGCAGCCAGACCGACAGGGCTGGTGGCTACACCTTC.

The chain recombines TRBV20-1 with TRBJ2-7, with D perhaps matching TRBD1 (5 bases). The CDR3 spans 11 residues. The germline V gene has CDR1 DFQATT and CDR2 SNEGSKA (reference sequence). Deletions cut 3 bases from V and 6 bases from J, with 9 bases between. Here the CDR3 DNA reads TGCAGTGCTAGTAGGCAGGGCGAGCAGTACTTC. This translates into CSASRQGEQYF.

This clone was counted a single time. The chain joins TRBV19 to TRBJ1-3, with 7 positions matching TRBD1. Germline CDR1 is LNHDA and CDR2 is SQIVND (reference sequence). The CDR3 length is 14 residues. V was pared by 8 bases and J by 0 bases, with 4 bases of the junction left unmatched. CDR3 sequence (DNA): TGTGCCAGTCGGACAGGTTTCTCTGGAAACACCATATATTTT. Protein: CASRTGFSGNTIYF.

The chain employs TRBV30 and TRBJ2-2; 9 bases line up with TRBD2. This CDR3 has 16 amino acids. Germline loops: CDR1 GTSNPN, CDR2 SVGIG (reference sequence). With V trimmed by 1 base and J by 5 bases, 8 bases remained unmatched. This chain's CDR3 is CAWSGGGARRTGELFF. CDR3 in DNA: TGTGCCTGGAGTGGCGGGGGGGCACGGAGGACCGGGGAGCTGTTTTTT.

This clone was found a few times. The chain combines TRBV6-5 with TRBJ1-1, with D perhaps TRBD1 (5 bases). CDR1 is MNHEY, CDR2 SVGAGI, per germline. V was pared by 5 bases and J by 1 base, with 14 bases between. There are 15 residues in the CDR3. CDR3 nucleotide sequence: TGTGCCAGCAGTCAGGGAGGCAGCTCGAACACTGAAGCTTTCTTT. Translation gives CASSQGGSSNTEAFF.

The chain has TRBV5-1 and TRBJ2-1, with TRBD2 as a possible D gene (6 bases). Germline-derived CDR1 and CDR2 are SGHRS and YFSETQ. The CDR3 length is 14 residues. V was trimmed by 5 bases and J by 8 bases, leaving 17 bases between them. The CDR3 sequence is CASRVAVLVHEQFF. The CDR3 region has the DNA TGCGCCAGCAGGGTAGCGGTGTTAGTCCATGAGCAGTTCTTC.

J is TRBJ1-6 and V is TRBV5-1; D perhaps matches TRBD1 (6 bases). The germline gives CDR1 SGHRS, CDR2 YFSETQ. The CDR3 covers 17 residues. The V end was cut by 4 bases, the J end by 0 bases, with 14 bases between. In DNA, the CDR3 is TGCGCCAGCAGCATGGGACACCGGGACTCCTATAATTCACCCCTCCACTTT. It yields the protein CASSMGHRDSYNSPLHF.

The rearrangement links TRBV7-2 to TRBJ1-1, with no clear D. There are 13 residues in the CDR3. Germline values: CDR1 SGHTA, CDR2 FQGNSA. With 5 bases removed from V and 5 bases from J, the gap between germline ends came to 12 bases. In nucleotides, the CDR3 is TGTGCCAGCAGCCTAAACCTCAGGACTGAAGCTTTCTTT. Translation: CASSLNLRTEAFF.

The chain carries TRBV5-1 and TRBJ2-5; tentative D call: TRBD1 (7 bases). Germline CDR1 is SGHRS and CDR2 is YFSETQ. Trimming left V 2 bases short and J 10 bases short, with 18 bases between. The CDR3 has 14 amino acids. In DNA, the CDR3 is TGCGCCAGCAGCTTACAGGGGCTTGGGGAGGACCAGTACTTC. Residues: CASSLQGLGEDQYF.

A word on this clone: A single base separates this from a much larger clone, so it may be a read error. The J gene is TRBJ1-2, the V gene TRBV5-1, with D perhaps matching TRBD1 (5 bases). V lost 0 bases, J lost 2 bases, and 5 bases lay in between. The germline gives CDR1 SGHRS, CDR2 YFSETQ. The CDR3 totals 13 residues. CDR3 DNA sequence: TGCGCCAGCAGCTTGGGACAGAACTATGGCTACACCTTC. Amino acid sequence: CASSLGQNYGYTF. The full variable domain, rest sourced from reference TRBV5-1 and TRBJ1-2, is KAGVTQTPRYLIKTRGQQVTLSCSPISGHRSVSWYQQTPGQGLQFLFEYFSETQRNKGNFPGRFSGRQFSNSRSEMNVSTLELGDSALYLCASSLGQNYGYTFGSGTRLTVV.